The TCR beta chain under discussion was sequenced for a study of human T cells and chemical hapten exposure. Study findings and constraints: No alteration of TCRs above 1 in 1000 frequency was seen with DPC sensitization. Counts of expanded TCRs at PT1 were positively correlated with patch test score.

CDR3 length: 16 amino acids. V shed 6 bases, J shed 1 base, and the junction held 7 bases outside the gene matches. Looked up from germline, CDR1 is SGHTA and CDR2 is FQGTGA. Each CDR3 protein gets one entry after TCRdb re-called the RACE reads with MiXCR. This sample has approximately 80,000 distinct CDR3 sequences, with 7% to 8% found just once. Time point specified: patch test 1, 2 weeks after DPC sensitization. Treatment given: therapeutic diphenylcyclopropenone sensitization with weekly scalp DPC. A note on this clonotype: Its antigen remains unknown.

The receptor was derived from a woman in her 30s with alopecia areata. Some clones in this sample may be carry-over from other donors' samples. V usage is TRBV7-3 and J usage is TRBJ2-2; 8 positions match TRBD2. The specimen comprised whole blood, sampled in connection with sensitization to the hapten diphenylcyclopropenone (DPC). The CDR3 protein is CASSPVAGLNTGELFF. DNA of the CDR3: TGTGCCAGCAGTCCAGTAGCGGGGCTGAACACCGGGGAGCTGTTTTTT. Supplemented by reference TRBV7-3 and TRBJ2-2, the full variable domain reads GAGVSQTPSNKVTEKGKYVELRCDPISGHTALYWYRQSLGQGPEFLIYFQGTGAADDSGLPNDRFFAVRPEGSVSTLKIQRTERGDSAVYLCASSPVAGLNTGELFFGEGSRLTVL.